This TCR beta chain was recovered during a study of blood T cell repertoires in COVID-19. For the study at large: Some COVID-19 samples were acute and others convalescent; all came from the United States, Italy and Spain. T cells, B-cell-depleted T cells, or PBMCs provided the cDNA or gDNA that served as material.

The CDR3 length is 15 residues. Trimming removed 4 bases from V and 7 bases from J, with 20 bases in between. From germline, CDR1 is SGHRS and CDR2 YFSETQ. The authors' processing: Nucleated cell counts were estimated from reference gene primer amplification. Measured with immunoSEQ multiplex PCR; TCRdb has only the in-frame clones, and not every one. From that table come the V and J calls and clone size; the DNA was used to work out D and trimming. The sample lists 200,000 to 250,000 clones, under 90% seen once, with 3.5% to 4.5% in the top ten. What was sequenced was peripheral blood. This clonotype was sampled from a man in his forties or fifties with acute or convalescent COVID-19. The chain carries TRBV5-1 and TRBJ1-2, with a tentative D call TRBD1 (5 bases). CDR3 amino acids: CASSLGAGGMVGYTF. In DNA, the CDR3 is TGCGCCAGCAGCCTGGGTGCGGGGGGGATGGTTGGCTACACCTTC.